This T cell receptor (beta chain) is from a study of cytomegalovirus exposure and HLA in healthy donors. In the PCR, 60 Vbeta and 13 Jbeta primers were used. Profiled with immunoSEQ multiplex PCR; TCRdb holds only in-frame clones, not every one. Among 75,000 to 100,000 clones listed, around 77% were seen once. The V and J ends lost 0 bases and 7 bases respectively, with 13 bases between them. Germline CDR1 and CDR2: SGHRS and YFSETQ. The CDR3 consists of 14 residues. Donors counted as nominally healthy when sampled, yet unrecorded immune exposures were likely. This TCR was sampled from a man aged 40-49 years in good health and CMV-seronegative. Sequenced: PBMCs. The chain recombines TRBV5-1 with TRBJ1-2; no definite D call. DNA of the CDR3: TGCGCCAGCAGCTTGGGACTCCTTCCACCTGGCTACACCTTC. Its protein is CASSLGLLPPGYTF.